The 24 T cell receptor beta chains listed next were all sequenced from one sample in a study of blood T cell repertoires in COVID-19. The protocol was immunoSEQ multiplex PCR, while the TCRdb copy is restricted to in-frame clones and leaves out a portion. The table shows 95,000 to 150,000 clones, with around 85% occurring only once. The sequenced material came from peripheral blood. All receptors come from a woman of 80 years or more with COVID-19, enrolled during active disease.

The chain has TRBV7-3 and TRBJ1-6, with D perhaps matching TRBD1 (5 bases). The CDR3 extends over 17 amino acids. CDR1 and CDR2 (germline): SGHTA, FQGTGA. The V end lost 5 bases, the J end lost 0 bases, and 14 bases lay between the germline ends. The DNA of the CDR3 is TGTGCCAGCAGCGAGCACAGGATCAGCTCCTATAATTCACCCCTCCACTTT. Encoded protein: CASSEHRISSYNSPLHF. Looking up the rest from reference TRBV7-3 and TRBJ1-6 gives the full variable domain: GAGVSQTPSNKVTEKGKYVELRCDPISGHTALYWYRQSLGQGPEFLIYFQGTGAADDSGLPNDRFFAVRPEGSVSTLKIQRTERGDSAVYLCASSEHRISSYNSPLHFGNGTRLTVT.

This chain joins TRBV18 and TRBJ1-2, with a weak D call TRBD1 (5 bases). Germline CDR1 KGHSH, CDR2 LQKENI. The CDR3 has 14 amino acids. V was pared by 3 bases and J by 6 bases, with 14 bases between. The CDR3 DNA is TGTGCCAGCTCACCGGACCTGGGGCTCGATGGCTACACCTTC. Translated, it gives CASSPDLGLDGYTF. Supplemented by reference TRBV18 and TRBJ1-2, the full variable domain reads NAGVMQNPRHLVRRRGQEARLRCSPMKGHSHVYWYRQLPEEGLKFMVYLQKENIIDESGMPKERFSAEFPKEGPSILRIQQVVRGDSAAYFCASSPDLGLDGYTFGSGTRLTVV.

The CDR3 spells CSVEGLARDTQYF. The DNA of the CDR3 is TGCAGCGTTGAGGGACTAGCAAGAGATACGCAGTATTTT. The V call is TRBV29-1, the J call TRBJ2-3; 9 positions match TRBD2. The CDR3 extends over 13 amino acids. V gave up 3 bases and J gave up 5 bases; unmatched junction bases: 3. The V gene's germline CDR1 is SQVTM and CDR2 ANQGSEA.

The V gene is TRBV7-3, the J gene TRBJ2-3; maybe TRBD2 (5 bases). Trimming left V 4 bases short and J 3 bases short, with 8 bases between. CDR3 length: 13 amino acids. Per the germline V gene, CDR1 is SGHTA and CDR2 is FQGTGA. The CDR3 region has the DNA TGTGCCAGCAGCTCCCCGGGGACAGATACGCAGTATTTT. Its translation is CASSSPGTDTQYF.

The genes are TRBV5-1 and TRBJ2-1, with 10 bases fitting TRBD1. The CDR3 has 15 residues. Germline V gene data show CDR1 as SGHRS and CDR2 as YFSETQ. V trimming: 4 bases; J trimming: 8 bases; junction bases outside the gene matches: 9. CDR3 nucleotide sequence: TGCGCCAGCAGCATTTCGGGACAGGGGCGCGATGAGCAGTTCTTC. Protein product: CASSISGQGRDEQFF.

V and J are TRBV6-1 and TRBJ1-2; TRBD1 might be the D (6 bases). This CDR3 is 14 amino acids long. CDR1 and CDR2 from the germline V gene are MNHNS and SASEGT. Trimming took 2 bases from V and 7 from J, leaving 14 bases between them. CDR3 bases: TGTGCCAGCAGTGAACTTGGGGGCCGGGGTGGCTACACCTTC. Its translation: CASSELGGRGGYTF.

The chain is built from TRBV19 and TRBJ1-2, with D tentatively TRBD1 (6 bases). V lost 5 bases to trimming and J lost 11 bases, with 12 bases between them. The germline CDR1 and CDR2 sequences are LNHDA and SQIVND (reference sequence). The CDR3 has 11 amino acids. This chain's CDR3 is CASSYRERYTF. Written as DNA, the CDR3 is TGTGCCAGTAGTTACAGGGAACGTTACACCTTC.

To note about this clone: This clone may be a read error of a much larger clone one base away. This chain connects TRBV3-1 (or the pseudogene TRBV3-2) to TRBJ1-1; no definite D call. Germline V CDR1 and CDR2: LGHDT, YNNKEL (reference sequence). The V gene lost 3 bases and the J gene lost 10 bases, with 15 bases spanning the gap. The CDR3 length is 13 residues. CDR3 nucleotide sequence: TGTGCCAGCAGCCATTCTCTAAGCTATTCAGCTTTCTTT. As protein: CASSHSLSYSAFF.

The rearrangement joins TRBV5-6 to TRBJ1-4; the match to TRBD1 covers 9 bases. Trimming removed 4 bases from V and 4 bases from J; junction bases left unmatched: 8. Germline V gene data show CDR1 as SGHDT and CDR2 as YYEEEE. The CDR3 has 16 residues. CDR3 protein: CASSNGQGQINEKLFF. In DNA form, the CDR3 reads TGTGCCAGCAGCAACGGACAGGGGCAAATTAATGAAAAACTGTTTTTT. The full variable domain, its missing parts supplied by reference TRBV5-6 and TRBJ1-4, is DAGVTQSPTHLIKTRGQQVTLRCSPKSGHDTVSWYQQALGQGPQFIFQYYEEEERQRGNFPDRFSGHQFPNYSSELNVNALLLGDSALYLCASSNGQGQINEKLFFGSGTQLSVL.

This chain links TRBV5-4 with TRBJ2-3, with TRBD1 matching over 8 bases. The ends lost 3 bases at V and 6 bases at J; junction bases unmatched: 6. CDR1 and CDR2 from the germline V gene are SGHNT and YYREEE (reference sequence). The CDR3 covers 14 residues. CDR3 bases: TGTGCCAGCAGCTCGGACAGGGACGGGGATACGCAGTATTTT. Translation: CASSSDRDGDTQYF.

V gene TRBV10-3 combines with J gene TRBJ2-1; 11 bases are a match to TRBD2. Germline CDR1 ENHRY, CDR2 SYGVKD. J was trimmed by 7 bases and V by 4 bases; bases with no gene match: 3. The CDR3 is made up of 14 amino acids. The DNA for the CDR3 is TGTGCCATCAGTGGACTAGCGGGATATAATGAGCAGTTCTTC. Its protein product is CAISGLAGYNEQFF.

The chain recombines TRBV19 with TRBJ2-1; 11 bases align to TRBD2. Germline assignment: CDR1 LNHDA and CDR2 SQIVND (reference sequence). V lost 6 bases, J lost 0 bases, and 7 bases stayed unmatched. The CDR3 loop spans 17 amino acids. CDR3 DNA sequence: TGTGCCAGTAGGATGCTAGCGGGAGGAAGCTCCTACAATGAGCAGTTCTTC. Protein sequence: CASRMLAGGSSYNEQFF.

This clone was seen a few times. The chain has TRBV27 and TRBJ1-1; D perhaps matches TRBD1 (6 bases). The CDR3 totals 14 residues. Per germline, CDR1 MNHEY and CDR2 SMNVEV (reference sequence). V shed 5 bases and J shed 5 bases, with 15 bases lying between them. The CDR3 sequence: CASSRGGVYTEAFF. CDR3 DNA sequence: TGTGCCAGCAGTAGGGGGGGCGTTTATACTGAAGCTTTCTTT.

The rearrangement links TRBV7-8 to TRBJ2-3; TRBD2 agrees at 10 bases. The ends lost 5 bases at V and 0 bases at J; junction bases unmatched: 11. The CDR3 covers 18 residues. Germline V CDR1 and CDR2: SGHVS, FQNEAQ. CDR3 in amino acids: CASSHTSGTTSSTDTQYF. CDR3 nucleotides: TGTGCCAGCAGCCATACTAGCGGGACAACTAGTAGCACAGATACGCAGTATTTT.

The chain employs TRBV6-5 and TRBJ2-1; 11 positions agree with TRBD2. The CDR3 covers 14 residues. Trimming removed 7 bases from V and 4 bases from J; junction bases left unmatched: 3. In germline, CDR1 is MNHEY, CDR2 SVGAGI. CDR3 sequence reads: CASKGLADYNEQFF. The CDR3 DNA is TGTGCCAGCAAGGGACTAGCGGATTACAATGAGCAGTTCTTC.

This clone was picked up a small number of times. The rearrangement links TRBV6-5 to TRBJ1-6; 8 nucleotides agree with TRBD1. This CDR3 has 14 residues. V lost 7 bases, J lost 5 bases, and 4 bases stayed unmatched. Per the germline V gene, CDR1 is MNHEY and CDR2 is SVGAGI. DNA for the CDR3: TGTGCCAGCACGTCGACAGGGGATAATTCACCCCTCCACTTT. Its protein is CASTSTGDNSPLHF.

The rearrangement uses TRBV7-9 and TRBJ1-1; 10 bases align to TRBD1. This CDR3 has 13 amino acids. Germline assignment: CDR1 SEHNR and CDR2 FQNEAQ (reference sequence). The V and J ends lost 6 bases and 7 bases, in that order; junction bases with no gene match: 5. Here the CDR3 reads CASRPRTGGEAFF. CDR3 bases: TGTGCCAGCAGACCCCGGACAGGGGGTGAAGCTTTCTTT.

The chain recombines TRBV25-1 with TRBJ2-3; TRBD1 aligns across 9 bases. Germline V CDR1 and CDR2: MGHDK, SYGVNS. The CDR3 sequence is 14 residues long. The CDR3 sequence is CAVGRTGGLDTQYF. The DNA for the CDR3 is TGTGCAGTAGGCCGTACAGGGGGCTTAGATACGCAGTATTTT.

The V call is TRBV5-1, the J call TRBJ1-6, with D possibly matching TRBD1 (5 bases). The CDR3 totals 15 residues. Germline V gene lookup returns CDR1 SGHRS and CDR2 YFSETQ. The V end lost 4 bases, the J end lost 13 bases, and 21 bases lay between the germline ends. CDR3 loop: CASSRDDGRGEPLHF. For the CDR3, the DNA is TGCGCCAGCAGCCGCGACGACGGACGGGGGGAGCCCCTCCACTTT.

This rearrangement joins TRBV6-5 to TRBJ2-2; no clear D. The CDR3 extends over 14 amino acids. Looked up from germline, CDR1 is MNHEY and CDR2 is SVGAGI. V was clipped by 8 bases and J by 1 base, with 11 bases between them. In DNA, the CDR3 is TGTGCCAGCGGGCTCGCCGGGAACACCGGGGAGCTGTTTTTT. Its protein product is CASGLAGNTGELFF.

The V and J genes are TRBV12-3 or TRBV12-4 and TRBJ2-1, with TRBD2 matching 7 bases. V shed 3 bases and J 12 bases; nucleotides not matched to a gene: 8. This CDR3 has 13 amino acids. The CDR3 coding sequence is TGTGCCAGCAGTTTCAGTACTAGCGAAATGCAGTTCTTC. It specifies CASSFSTSEMQFF.

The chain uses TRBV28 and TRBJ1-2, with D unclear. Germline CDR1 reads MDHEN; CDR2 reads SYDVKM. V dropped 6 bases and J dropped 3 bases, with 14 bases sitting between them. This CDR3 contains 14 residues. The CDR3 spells CASSLPHPDYGYTF. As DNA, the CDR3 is TGTGCCAGCAGCTTGCCCCACCCGGACTATGGCTACACCTTC.

CDR3 in DNA: TGTGCCATCAGCTGGACTAGCGGGAGGGTTTTATCCAATGAGCAGTTCTTC. Protein sequence: CAISWTSGRVLSNEQFF. The J gene is TRBJ2-1, the V gene TRBV10-3; 15 bases map to TRBD2. In germline, CDR1 is ENHRY, CDR2 SYGVKD. Unmatched junction bases numbered 9, after V lost 6 bases and J lost 6 bases. The CDR3 extends over 17 amino acids.

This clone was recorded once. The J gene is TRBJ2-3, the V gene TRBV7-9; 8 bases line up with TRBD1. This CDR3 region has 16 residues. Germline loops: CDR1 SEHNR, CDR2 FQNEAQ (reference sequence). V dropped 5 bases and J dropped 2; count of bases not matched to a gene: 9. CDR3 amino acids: CASSILDRASTDTQYF. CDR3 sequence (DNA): TGTGCCAGCAGCATTCTGGACAGGGCCTCCACAGATACGCAGTATTTT.